These 18 T cell receptor beta chains originate from one sample sequenced in a study of cytomegalovirus exposure and HLA in healthy donors. PCR employed 60 Vbeta and 13 Jbeta primers. The method was immunoSEQ multiplex PCR; TCRdb's version includes in-frame clones alone and lacks a portion of them. The sample lists over 100,000 clones; roughly 9.1% were seen once. The specimen sequenced was PBMCs. The origin of the receptors is a man aged 40-50 years in good health and CMV-seropositive.

This clone was seen more than once but under ten times. This chain joins TRBV9 and TRBJ2-1, with TRBD1 as a possible D gene (6 bases). Germline V gene lookup returns CDR1 SGDLS and CDR2 YYNGEE. V was cut by 0 bases and J by 7 bases, with 8 bases left in between. This CDR3 is built from 13 residues. The CDR3 reads CASSVAGVNEQFF. The CDR3 DNA follows: TGTGCCAGCAGCGTAGCAGGGGTAAATGAGCAGTTCTTC.

In DNA, the CDR3 is TGTGCCAGCAGTTTTGGGACCGGGGGTAGGCAGTACTTC. Amino acid sequence: CASSFGTGGRQYF. J is TRBJ2-5 and V is TRBV5-6, with TRBD2 as a possible D gene (6 bases). CDR3 length: 13 amino acids. V lost 5 bases and J lost 11, with 19 bases in between. Per the germline V gene, CDR1 is SGHDT and CDR2 is YYEEEE.

In its sample, this clone was seen a few times. V and J are TRBV7-3 and TRBJ1-5, with unresolved D. Germline assignment: CDR1 SGHTA and CDR2 FQGTGA. This CDR3 is built from 14 residues. V was shortened by 1 base and J by 7 bases, with 11 bases between the two germline ends. The CDR3 DNA reads as TGTGCCAGCAGCTTAAAGCCAGGAGGCCAGCCCCAGCATTTT. Protein sequence: CASSLKPGGQPQHF.

V gene TRBV15 combines with J gene TRBJ2-5; 8 bases are a match to TRBD1. Germline V gene lookup returns CDR1 LNHNV and CDR2 YYDKDF (reference sequence). This CDR3 is 13 amino acids long. J lost 5 bases, V lost 5 bases, and 4 bases had no gene match. DNA for the CDR3: TGTGCCACCAGCGGACAGGGTGGCGAGACCCAGTACTTC. This gives the protein CATSGQGGETQYF. The complete variable domain, with remaining parts taken from reference TRBV15 and TRBJ2-5, reads DAMVIQNPRYQVTQFGKPVTLSCSQTLNHNVMYWYQQKSSQAPKLLFHYYDKDFNNEADTPDNFQSRRPNTSFCFLDIRSPGLGDTAMYLCATSGQGGETQYFGPGTRLLVL.

This clone was found a few times. An end of the junction does not agree with germline; a read error may underlie this. The rearrangement uses TRBV6-5 and TRBJ2-5; tentative D call: TRBD2 (6 bases). There are 15 residues in the CDR3. The germline CDR1 and CDR2 sequences are MNHEY and SVGAGI. The CDR3 sequence: CASSYRGWRGEAQYF. The CDR3 DNA reads as TGTGCCAGCAGTTACAGGGGCTGGAGGGGAGAGGCCCAGTACTTC.

The chain carries TRBV7-2 and TRBJ1-2, with 7 nucleotides matching TRBD1. Germline V CDR1 and CDR2: SGHTA, FQGNSA. CDR3 length: 15 amino acids. V was clipped by 4 bases and J by 4 bases; unmatched bases: 9. CDR3 loop: CASSSLKGDSYGYTF. The CDR3, as DNA: TGTGCCAGCAGCTCCCTCAAGGGGGACAGCTATGGCTACACCTTC.

V gene TRBV7-6 combines with J gene TRBJ2-5; D is possibly TRBD1 (5 bases). Germline CDR1 SGHVS, CDR2 FNYEAQ. V gave up 5 bases and J gave up 2 bases, with 18 bases separating them. This CDR3 has 16 residues. CDR3 in amino acids: CASSDPARARQETQYF. In DNA, the CDR3 is TGTGCCAGCAGCGACCCTGCCAGGGCCCGTCAAGAGACCCAGTACTTC.

The table lists this clone with a few counts. The chain is built from TRBV5-1 and TRBJ2-1; D is perhaps TRBD2 (5 bases). This CDR3 spans 14 amino acids. Germline CDR1 SGHRS, CDR2 YFSETQ. V lost 0 bases, J lost 5 bases, and 9 bases lay in between. DNA of the CDR3: TGCGCCAGCAGCTTGGGACTAACGGACAATGAGCAGTTCTTC. Residues: CASSLGLTDNEQFF.

J is TRBJ2-7 and V is TRBV28, with 8 bases that match TRBD1. The germline V gene has CDR1 MDHEN and CDR2 SYDVKM. This CDR3 spans 13 amino acids. V was clipped by 3 bases and J by 4 bases; unmatched bases: 2. CDR3 region: CASSFGDRYEQYF. The DNA of the CDR3 is TGTGCCAGCAGTTTTGGGGACAGGTACGAGCAGTACTTC.

The chain has TRBV6-4 and TRBJ1-5, with D possibly matching TRBD1 (5 bases). The CDR3 is made up of 13 amino acids. Trimming left V 6 bases short and J 6 bases short, with 12 bases between. CDR1 is MRHNA, CDR2 SNTAGT, per germline. CDR3: CASSRESGQPQHF. CDR3 nucleotides: TGTGCCAGCAGCAGGGAATCGGGTCAGCCCCAGCATTTT.

This sequence joins TRBV25-1 and TRBJ1-1, with D possibly TRBD1 on 5 matching bases. Germline CDR1 reads MGHDK; CDR2 reads SYGVNS. V lost 4 bases to trimming and J lost 5 bases, with 20 bases between them. The CDR3 totals 16 residues. The DNA for the CDR3 is TGTGCCAGCAGTGCAGGGAGGAGAGTGTTGTTAACTGAAGCTTTCTTT. This gives the protein CASSAGRRVLLTEAFF.

This clone was seen only a few times. This sequence joins TRBV6-5 and TRBJ2-1; no clear D gene. The V gene's germline CDR1 is MNHEY and CDR2 SVGAGI. CDR3 length: 11 residues. The V end was cut by 7 bases, the J end by 7 bases, with 8 bases between. The chain's CDR3 is CASTQRNEQFF. For the CDR3, the DNA is TGTGCCAGCACTCAACGGAATGAGCAGTTCTTC.

This clone turned up a few times. The rearrangement joins TRBV6-6 to TRBJ1-2, with D possibly TRBD1 on 5 matching bases. This CDR3 has 14 residues. The ends were cut back, 6 bases at V and 3 bases at J, with 14 bases in the middle. From germline, CDR1 is MNHNY and CDR2 SVGAGI (reference sequence). CDR3 residues: CASSFRTPDYGYTF. CDR3 in DNA: TGTGCCAGCAGCTTTAGGACACCCGACTATGGCTACACCTTC.

This clone turned up a few times. The rearrangement links TRBV6-5 to TRBJ2-3; maybe TRBD1 (5 bases). Trimming removed 6 bases at V and 2 bases at J, with 12 bases between. The CDR3 has 14 residues. CDR1 MNHEY and CDR2 SVGAGI come from the germline V gene. CDR3 residues: CASSDLTATDTQYF. CDR3 in DNA: TGTGCCAGCAGCGATCTGACAGCCACAGATACGCAGTATTTT.

The V gene is TRBV4-1, the J gene TRBJ1-5; TRBD1 might be the D (5 bases). This CDR3 is built from 17 residues. The germline V gene encodes CDR1 MGHRA and CDR2 YSYEKL. Between the trimmed V and J ends, which lost 0 bases and 0 bases, there was a span of 12 bases. As DNA, the CDR3 is TGCGCCAGCAGCCAAGAACATGGGGCCAATAGCAATCAGCCCCAGCATTTT. Translated, it gives CASSQEHGANSNQPQHF.

The chain couples TRBV7-9 to TRBJ2-5; D remains unclear. There are 13 residues in the CDR3. The germline V and J ends were trimmed by 5 bases and 4 bases, with 11 bases remaining between them. Germline values: CDR1 SEHNR, CDR2 FQNEAQ (reference sequence). CDR3 in DNA: TGTGCCAGCAGCCCACCCCCGGGAGAGACCCAGTACTTC. Protein product: CASSPPPGETQYF. Filled out from reference TRBV7-9 and TRBJ2-5, the complete variable domain reads DTGVSQNPRHKITKRGQNVTFRCDPISEHNRLYWYRQTLGQGPEFLTYFQNEAQLEKSRLLSDRFSAERPKGSFSTLEIQRTEQGDSAMYLCASSPPPGETQYFGPGTRLLVL.

This clone was counted only a few times. CDR3 nucleotide sequence: TGTGCCAGCATTACATTCGTGCAGGGCAAAAACATTCAGTACTTC. This gives the protein CASITFVQGKNIQYF. The V call is TRBV6-6, the J call TRBJ2-4, with D perhaps TRBD1 (5 bases). V lost 7 bases, J lost 3 bases, and 16 bases lay in between. The CDR3 consists of 15 residues. The germline CDR1 and CDR2 sequences are MNHNY and SVGAGI (reference sequence).

This clone was seen only a few times. This chain connects TRBV2 to TRBJ2-3; no reliable D call. The CDR3 extends over 12 amino acids. The ends were cut back, 7 bases at V and 1 base at J, with 6 bases in the middle. The germline V gene encodes CDR1 SNHLY and CDR2 FYNNEI. The CDR3 nucleotides read TGTGCCAGCAACAGTGGCACAGATACGCAGTATTTT. This sequence encodes CASNSGTDTQYF.